The 20 T cell receptor beta chains given below trace back to one sample, sequenced in a study of blood T cell repertoires in COVID-19 (dated by TCRdb to 2018 to 2020). The library was obtained by the immunoSEQ multiplex PCR assay. TCRdb took over this immuneACCESS table, retaining in-frame rearrangements with V and J assigned. Such tables are incomplete; in checked studies, under half of the missing clones stem from an unresolved V gene, and the remainder is unexplained. Here the sample has some 150,000 clones; approximately 82% occur a single time. The ten largest clones take up 3.6% of the sample. The material sequenced was PBMCs or T cells enriched from blood (not recorded which). Receptor source: a woman between 50 and 59 years old in a cohort exposed to, infected with or recovered from COVID-19 (not recorded which).

V and J are TRBV6-5 and TRBJ2-1; maybe TRBD2 (7 bases). The germline V gene has CDR1 MNHEY and CDR2 SVGAGI. Trimming cost V 8 bases and J 6 bases, with 20 bases left between them. CDR3 length equals 15 residues. The CDR3: CASVVGGGPRNEQFF. As DNA, the CDR3 is TGTGCCAGCGTGGTAGGGGGAGGGCCGCGCAATGAGCAGTTCTTC.

DNA for the CDR3: TGTGCCAGCAGTTTGTTTTTTGGGGGGGATGGTACGCAGTATTTT. Protein product: CASSLFFGGDGTQYF. The V call is TRBV6-6, the J call TRBJ2-3, with 7 bases lining up with TRBD2. Germline loops: CDR1 MNHNY, CDR2 SVGAGI (reference sequence). The CDR3 sequence is 15 residues long. The V gene end was trimmed by 4 bases and the J gene end by 8 bases; junction bases not matched to a gene: 12.

This chain uses TRBV6-2 or TRBV6-3 with TRBJ1-1; 7 bases fit TRBD1. CDR1 is MNHEY, CDR2 SVGEGT, per germline. V was clipped by 0 bases and J by 5 bases; unmatched bases: 6. The length of the CDR3 is 15 residues. The DNA of the CDR3 is TGTGCCAGCAGTTACTCCCCGACAGGGATGACTGAAGCTTTCTTT. This codes for CASSYSPTGMTEAFF.

The chain links TRBV3-1 (or the pseudogene TRBV3-2) to TRBJ1-2; D unresolved. V dropped 10 bases and J dropped 5 bases, with 23 bases sitting between them. This CDR3 spans 15 amino acids. Germline CDR1 is LGHDT and CDR2 is YNNKEL (reference sequence). The CDR3 coding sequence is TGTGCCACCCACGGCGCAGGAATATTGCCTTATGGCTACACCTTC. It specifies CATHGAGILPYGYTF.

This chain connects TRBV25-1 to TRBJ1-2; tentative D call: TRBD1 (6 bases). The V end lost 5 bases, the J end lost 3 bases, and 19 bases lay between the germline ends. Germline loops: CDR1 MGHDK, CDR2 SYGVNS. This CDR3 contains 16 residues. This chain's CDR3 is CASSPLHQTGYYGYTF. The CDR3 nucleotides read TGTGCCAGCAGTCCCTTACATCAGACAGGTTACTATGGCTACACCTTC.

The V and J genes are TRBV6-2 or TRBV6-3 and TRBJ2-7, with D possibly TRBD1 on 6 matching bases. Trimming removed 4 bases at V and 2 bases at J, with 21 bases between. Germline V CDR1 and CDR2: MNHEY, SVGEGT. This CDR3 has 17 amino acids. The CDR3 DNA is TGTGCCAGCAGTTGGTCCCAGGGCATCAGACAGGCCTACGAGCAGTACTTC. Translating it yields CASSWSQGIRQAYEQYF.

The CDR3 loop reads CASSWTWGDGNYGYTF. The CDR3 DNA is TGTGCCAGCAGCTGGACATGGGGGGACGGAAACTATGGCTACACCTTC. V usage is TRBV7-9 and J usage is TRBJ1-2; D is perhaps TRBD1 (5 bases). The length of the CDR3 is 16 residues. CDR1 is SEHNR and CDR2 is FQNEAQ in the germline V gene (reference sequence). V was trimmed by 4 bases and J by 2 bases, leaving 17 bases between them.

The chain has TRBV3-1 (or the pseudogene TRBV3-2) and TRBJ2-7, with D unresolved. The CDR3 spans 12 residues. Germline V gene data show CDR1 as LGHDT and CDR2 as YNNKEL (reference sequence). V dropped 1 base and J dropped 4 bases, with 5 bases sitting between them. CDR3 bases: TGTGCCAGCAGCCAAGTAGAGTACGAGCAGTACTTC. This encodes CASSQVEYEQYF.

The chain uses TRBV5-6 and TRBJ1-2; D not resolved. Germline V lookup: CDR1 SGHDT, CDR2 YYEEEE. The CDR3 contains 15 residues. Trimming shortened V by 0 bases and J by 3 bases, and 12 bases separated the two germline ends. CDR3 protein: CASSLDPTADYGYTF. CDR3 DNA sequence: TGTGCCAGCAGCTTGGATCCTACAGCCGACTATGGCTACACCTTC.

The CDR3 nucleotides read TGTGCCAGCAGCCACCTTCCGGGACAGGGGGACTACGAGCAGTACTTC. Residues: CASSHLPGQGDYEQYF. The chain uses TRBV14 and TRBJ2-7, with 11 bases matching TRBD1. Germline CDR1 is SGHDN and CDR2 is FVKESK. This CDR3 is 16 amino acids long. Losses at the gene ends were 3 bases for V and 3 bases for J; bases not matched to a gene: 7.

This clone was seen only once. V is TRBV4-2 and J is TRBJ1-4; 10 bases are shared with TRBD1. Germline V gene data show CDR1 as LGHNA and CDR2 as YNFKEQ. The ends lost 0 bases at V and 1 base at J; junction bases unmatched: 14. This CDR3 has 21 residues. For the CDR3, the DNA is TGTGCCAGCAGCCAAGATCTTCTGGGGCCGGGACAGGGGATAACTAATGAAAAACTGTTTTTT. It encodes CASSQDLLGPGQGITNEKLFF.

The V call is TRBV19, the J call TRBJ1-5, with 7 bases aligning to TRBD1. CDR3 length: 14 amino acids. Trimming took 6 bases from V and 3 from J; bases not matched to a gene: 5. Germline V CDR1 and CDR2: LNHDA, SQIVND (reference sequence). The CDR3 DNA follows: TGTGCCAGTAGCTACAGGGGATTCAATCAGCCCCAGCATTTT. Amino acids: CASSYRGFNQPQHF.

The genes are TRBV4-2 and TRBJ1-1, with 7 bases fitting TRBD1. Trimming at V came to 4 bases and at J to 2 bases, leaving 7 bases not matched to a gene. Germline V gene lookup returns CDR1 LGHNA and CDR2 YNFKEQ. The CDR3 is 15 amino acids. CDR3 residues: CASSPQGVGNTEAFF. The CDR3 nucleotides are TGTGCCAGCAGCCCCCAGGGGGTGGGAAACACTGAAGCTTTCTTT.

This clone was observed a handful of times. J is TRBJ2-2 and V is TRBV10-1; tentative D call: TRBD2 (5 bases). Trimming removed 8 bases from V and 1 base from J, with 20 bases in between. Germline V lookup: CDR1 WNHNN, CDR2 SYGVQD (reference sequence). CDR3 length equals 17 residues. The CDR3 is CASDPWGARQNTGELFF. The CDR3 region has the DNA TGCGCCAGCGATCCCTGGGGAGCAAGGCAGAACACCGGGGAGCTGTTTTTT.

The genes are TRBV7-2 and TRBJ1-4, with D possibly TRBD1 on 5 matching bases. This CDR3 comprises 14 residues. Germline V gene data show CDR1 as SGHTA and CDR2 as FQGNSA. V was clipped by 8 bases and J by 10 bases, with 20 bases between them. The CDR3 is CASGEQVDTGKLFF. Here the CDR3 DNA reads TGTGCCAGCGGAGAGCAGGTCGACACAGGAAAACTGTTTTTT.

The chain joins TRBV6-5 to TRBJ2-5; tentative D call: TRBD2 (5 bases). The length of the CDR3 is 14 residues. The germline V and J ends were trimmed by 0 bases and 9 bases, with 14 bases remaining between them. In germline, CDR1 is MNHEY, CDR2 SVGAGI. The CDR3 here is CASSYSGDYGAQYF. The CDR3 DNA sequence: TGTGCCAGCAGTTACTCGGGCGATTACGGGGCCCAGTACTTC.

The rearrangement links TRBV7-2 to TRBJ2-7; 8 nucleotides agree with TRBD1. The CDR3 length is 16 residues. Germline V gene lookup returns CDR1 SGHTA and CDR2 FQGNSA. Germline trimming cut 2 bases from V and 0 bases from J; bases unmatched to any gene: 6. The CDR3 region has the DNA TGTGCCAGCAGCTTATTGGCAGGGGGCGCCTCCTACGAGCAGTACTTC. This translates into CASSLLAGGASYEQYF.

This chain uses TRBV29-1 with TRBJ2-7, with 14 bases that match TRBD2. J gave up 3 bases and V 7 bases, and 8 bases lay outside the gene matches. CDR3 length: 15 amino acids. The V gene's germline CDR1 is SQVTM and CDR2 ANQGSEA. CDR3 DNA: TGCAGCGCTCATGGGACTAGCGGGAGCGGCTACGAGCAGTACTTC. Protein sequence: CSAHGTSGSGYEQYF.

The chain couples TRBV19 to TRBJ1-1; perhaps TRBD1 as D (6 bases). Germline loops: CDR1 LNHDA, CDR2 SQIVND (reference sequence). The CDR3 length is 11 residues. V gave up 9 bases and J gave up 10 bases, with 15 bases separating them. CDR3 in DNA: TGTGCCAGCCGTAAAGGGGGGGGAGCTTTCTTT. This sequence encodes CASRKGGGAFF.

V is TRBV24-1 and J is TRBJ1-2, with 8 bases that match TRBD1. Per the germline V gene, CDR1 is KGHDR and CDR2 is SFDVKD. V lost 4 bases, J lost 2 bases, and 8 bases stayed unmatched. This CDR3 has 16 amino acids. CDR3 sequence reads: CATSDSTGETNYGYTF. The CDR3 nucleotides read TGTGCCACCAGTGACTCGACAGGGGAGACCAACTATGGCTACACCTTC.